The 7 T cell receptor beta chains in this list originate from one sample, sequenced in a study of cytomegalovirus exposure and HLA in healthy donors. Primers included in the PCR were 60 Vbeta and 13 Jbeta primers. This table comes from immunoSEQ multiplex PCR, and its TCRdb copy is limited to in-frame clones, with some not included. The table shows 150,000 to 200,000 clones, with around 78% occurring only once. The sequencing input was PBMCs. These receptors were obtained from a woman aged 25 to 45 in good health and CMV-seropositive.

J is TRBJ2-1 and V is TRBV28, with D possibly being TRBD2 (5 bases). Germline assignment: CDR1 MDHEN and CDR2 SYDVKM. Trimming took off 4 bases at V and 6 bases at J, with 13 bases between the two ends. There are 14 residues in the CDR3. Written as DNA, the CDR3 is TGTGCCAGCAGTTCGGGCGGCGGGCTCAATGAGCAGTTCTTC. Residues: CASSSGGGLNEQFF.

The V gene is TRBV6-6, the J gene TRBJ2-1, with D maybe TRBD1 (7 bases). Germline CDR1 is MNHNY and CDR2 is SVGAGI (reference sequence). V lost 7 bases and J lost 9, with 13 bases in between. This CDR3 contains 12 residues. CDR3: CASTTQGGEQFF. The CDR3 DNA reads as TGTGCCAGCACCACTCAGGGGGGTGAGCAGTTCTTC.

The chain recombines TRBV19 with TRBJ2-2; the D gene is possibly TRBD1 (6 bases). The CDR3 covers 16 residues. Between the trimmed V and J ends, which lost 6 bases and 0 bases, there was a span of 14 bases. Per the germline V gene, CDR1 is LNHDA and CDR2 is SQIVND (reference sequence). For the CDR3, the DNA is TGTGCCAGTAGCAAAGTGAGGGGGACGAACACCGGGGAGCTGTTTTTT. This gives the protein CASSKVRGTNTGELFF.

The chain uses TRBV7-8 and TRBJ2-2; possibly TRBD1 for D (5 bases). This CDR3 has 14 amino acids. The V gene lost 3 bases and the J gene lost 5 bases, with 10 bases spanning the gap. The V gene's germline CDR1 is SGHVS and CDR2 FQNEAQ. The DNA for the CDR3 is TGTGCCAGCAGCTTTGGGGCTAGTACCGGGGAGCTGTTTTTT. As protein: CASSFGASTGELFF.

The chain uses TRBV19 and TRBJ2-7; 7 nucleotides agree with TRBD1. Germline assignment: CDR1 LNHDA and CDR2 SQIVND (reference sequence). Trimming at V came to 5 bases and at J to 3 bases, leaving 4 bases not matched to a gene. CDR3 length: 13 residues. CDR3 in amino acids: CASSPGTVYEQYF. DNA of the CDR3: TGTGCCAGTAGTCCCGGGACAGTCTACGAGCAGTACTTC. Using reference TRBV19 and TRBJ2-7 for the parts outside the CDR3, the full variable domain is DGGITQSPKYLFRKEGQNVTLSCEQNLNHDAMYWYRQDPGQGLRLIYYSQIVNDFQKGDIAEGYSVSREKKESFPLTVTSAQKNPTAFYLCASSPGTVYEQYFGPGTRLTVT.

V gene TRBV9 combines with J gene TRBJ2-3; possibly TRBD1 for D (5 bases). Trimming took off 3 bases at V and 5 bases at J, with 13 bases between the two ends. The V gene's germline CDR1 is SGDLS and CDR2 YYNGEE. The CDR3 consists of 14 residues. The DNA for the CDR3 is TGTGCCAGCAGCGCAGGGTTCGCTGGAGATACGCAGTATTTT. Protein: CASSAGFAGDTQYF.

The chain recombines TRBV11-1 with TRBJ2-7; 13 bases agree with TRBD2. V shed 5 bases, J shed 7 bases, and the junction held 2 bases outside the gene matches. The CDR3 runs to 13 residues. The germline CDR1 and CDR2 sequences are SGHAT and FQDESV (reference sequence). CDR3 sequence: CASSILAGGEQYF. CDR3 bases: TGTGCCAGCAGCATACTAGCGGGAGGGGAGCAGTACTTC.